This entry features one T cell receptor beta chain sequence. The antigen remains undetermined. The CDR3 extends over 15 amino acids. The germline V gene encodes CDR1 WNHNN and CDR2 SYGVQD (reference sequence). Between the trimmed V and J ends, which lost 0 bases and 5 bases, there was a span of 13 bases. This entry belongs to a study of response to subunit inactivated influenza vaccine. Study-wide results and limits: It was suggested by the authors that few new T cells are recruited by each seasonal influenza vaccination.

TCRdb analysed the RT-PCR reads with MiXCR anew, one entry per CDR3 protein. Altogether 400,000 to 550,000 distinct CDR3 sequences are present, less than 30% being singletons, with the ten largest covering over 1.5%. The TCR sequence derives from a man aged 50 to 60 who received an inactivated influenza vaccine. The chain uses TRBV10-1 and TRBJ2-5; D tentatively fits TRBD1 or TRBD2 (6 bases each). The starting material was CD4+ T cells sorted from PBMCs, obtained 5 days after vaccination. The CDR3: CASSESGGHRETQYF. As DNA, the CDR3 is TGCGCCAGCAGTGAGTCTGGGGGGCATCGGGAGACCCAGTACTTC.